These 2 T cell receptor beta chains share one sample of origin, sequenced in a study of OX40 agonist ivuxolimab in advanced cancers. Only in-frame clones appear in the TCRdb table, and some are missing; sequencing was by immunoSEQ multiplex PCR. The sample has about 64,000 clones, about 88% seen once. The sequenced sample was CD4+ or CD8+ T cells sorted from blood, obtained in a trial of the OX40 agonist ivuxolimab. The receptors originated from an adult with an advanced solid tumor such as melanoma, head and neck, liver or kidney cancer.

The V gene is TRBV25-1, the J gene TRBJ2-1, with TRBD2 identical over 11 bases. With V trimmed by 0 bases and J by 2 bases, 0 bases remained unmatched. CDR1 and CDR2 from the germline V gene are MGHDK and SYGVNS. This CDR3 region has 16 residues. DNA of the CDR3: TGTGCCAGCAGTGAATATAGCGGGAGGGCCTACAATGAGCAGTTCTTC. Translating gives CASSEYSGRAYNEQFF. Supplemented by reference TRBV25-1 and TRBJ2-1, the full variable domain reads EADIYQTPRYLVIGTGKKITLECSQTMGHDKMYWYQQDPGMELHLIHYSYGVNSTEKGDLSSESTVSRIRTEHFPLTLESARPSHTSQYLCASSEYSGRAYNEQFFGPGTRLTVL.

The rearrangement joins TRBV4-1 to TRBJ2-3, with TRBD2 matching over 8 bases. The CDR3 has 16 amino acids. V lost 0 bases, J lost 4 bases, and 6 bases stayed unmatched. Germline-derived CDR1 and CDR2 are MGHRA and YSYEKL. CDR3 in amino acids: CASSQDPGTSADTQYF. CDR3 sequence (DNA): TGCGCCAGCAGCCAAGACCCCGGGACTAGTGCAGATACGCAGTATTTT.